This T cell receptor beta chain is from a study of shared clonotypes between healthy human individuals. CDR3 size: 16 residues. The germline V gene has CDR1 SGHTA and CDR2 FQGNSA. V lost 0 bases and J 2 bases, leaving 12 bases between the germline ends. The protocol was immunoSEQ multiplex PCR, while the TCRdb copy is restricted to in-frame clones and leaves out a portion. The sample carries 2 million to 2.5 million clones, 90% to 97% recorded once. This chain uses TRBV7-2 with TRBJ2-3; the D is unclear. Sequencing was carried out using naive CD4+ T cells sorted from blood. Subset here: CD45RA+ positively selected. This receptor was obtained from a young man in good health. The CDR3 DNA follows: TGTGCCAGCAGCTTAGCGCGTGCGGTCGTCACAGATACGCAGTATTTT. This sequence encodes CASSLARAVVTDTQYF. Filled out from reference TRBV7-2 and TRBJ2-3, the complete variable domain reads GAGVSQSPSNKVTEKGKDVELRCDPISGHTALYWYRQSLGQGLEFLIYFQGNSAPDKSGLPSDRFSAERTGGSVSTLTIQRTQQEDSAVYLCASSLARAVVTDTQYFGPGTRLTVL.